Below are 26 T cell receptor beta chains sequenced from a single sample in a study of CD8+ T cells in alopecia areata. RNA extraction and reverse transcription yielded cDNA as sequencing template. Libraries were prepared by immunoSEQ multiplex PCR; TCRdb keeps only in-frame clonotypes and omits some of them. The repertoire holds about 150,000 clones, with around 87% as singletons. Sample: CD8+ T cells sorted from blood, taken at week 0. These receptors were taken from a human donor with alopecia areata.

CDR3 protein: CASSSPQTGNSYEQYF. CDR3 nucleotide sequence: TGTGCCAGCAGCTCCCCCCAGACCGGCAACTCCTACGAGCAGTACTTC. This sequence joins TRBV7-9 and TRBJ2-7; D is unclear. This CDR3 comprises 16 residues. Trimming removed 4 bases at V and 0 bases at J, with 16 bases between. Per the germline V gene, CDR1 is SEHNR and CDR2 is FQNEAQ (reference sequence).

This chain connects TRBV27 to TRBJ1-1; weak D call: TRBD1 (6 bases). The germline V and J ends were trimmed by 7 bases and 5 bases, with 14 bases remaining between them. CDR3 length: 13 amino acids. The V gene's germline CDR1 is MNHEY and CDR2 SMNVEV (reference sequence). The CDR3 DNA sequence: TGTGCCAGCAAGGACAGAGTGAGGACTGAAGCTTTCTTT. This translates into CASKDRVRTEAFF.

This clone was seen once. V is TRBV7-9 and J is TRBJ2-7; 8 bases line up with TRBD1. Trimming cost V 5 bases and J 5 bases; bases outside gene matches: 11. CDR1 is SEHNR, CDR2 FQNEAQ, per germline (reference sequence). The CDR3 sequence is 15 residues long. Here the CDR3 reads CASSTTTGAFDEQYF. The CDR3, as DNA: TGTGCCAGCAGCACTACGACAGGGGCATTCGACGAGCAGTACTTC.

J is TRBJ2-1 and V is TRBV19; 11 bases fit TRBD2. There are 15 residues in the CDR3. The V gene end was trimmed by 4 bases and the J gene end by 7 bases; junction bases not matched to a gene: 6. CDR1 is LNHDA, CDR2 SQIVND, per germline (reference sequence). The CDR3 sequence: CASSNITSGRNEQFF. In nucleotides, the CDR3 is TGTGCCAGTAGTAACATCACTAGCGGGAGAAATGAGCAGTTCTTC.

The genes are TRBV11-2 and TRBJ1-4; D uncertain. Germline values: CDR1 SGHAT, CDR2 FQNNGV. The V gene lost 2 bases and the J gene lost 0 bases, with 10 bases spanning the gap. The CDR3 contains 16 residues. The CDR3 region is CASSLSAAATNEKLFF. CDR3 DNA sequence: TGTGCCAGCAGCTTAAGTGCAGCAGCAACTAATGAAAAACTGTTTTTT. Variable domain in full (rest from reference TRBV11-2 and TRBJ1-4): EAGVAQSPRYKIIEKRQSVAFWCNPISGHATLYWYQQILGQGPKLLIQFQNNGVVDDSQLPKDRFSAERLKGVDSTLKIQPAKLEDSAVYLCASSLSAAATNEKLFFGSGTQLSVL.

This clone was observed a few times. V gene TRBV30 combines with J gene TRBJ2-5; TRBD2 is a possible D gene (6 bases). Germline lookup yields CDR1 GTSNPN and CDR2 SVGIG (reference sequence). This CDR3 has 16 residues. V gave up 0 bases and J gave up 5 bases, with 19 bases separating them. CDR3 loop: CAWSVLGRGTVETQYF. CDR3 nucleotides: TGTGCCTGGAGTGTACTCGGGCGGGGAACCGTGGAGACCCAGTACTTC.

The rearrangement links TRBV27 to TRBJ1-4, with D hard to call. The CDR3 runs to 14 residues. Germline CDR1 MNHEY, CDR2 SMNVEV (reference sequence). The V end lost 3 bases, the J end lost 0 bases, and 5 bases lay between the germline ends. The CDR3 coding sequence is TGTGCCAGCAGTTTTGCACCAACTAATGAAAAACTGTTTTTT. Its protein is CASSFAPTNEKLFF.

This chain connects TRBV9 to TRBJ2-1; TRBD1 is a possible D gene (7 bases). V gave up 0 bases and J gave up 0 bases, with 16 bases separating them. This CDR3 contains 18 residues. Germline CDR1 reads SGDLS; CDR2 reads YYNGEE. The CDR3 nucleotides read TGTGCCAGCAGCGTAGAGGGGGGACAGCCGAGCTCCTACAATGAGCAGTTCTTC. Translation gives CASSVEGGQPSSYNEQFF.

The V call is TRBV7-3, the J call TRBJ2-1; D is unresolved. Germline CDR1 SGHTA, CDR2 FQGTGA. This CDR3 is built from 17 residues. Trimming removed 5 bases at V and 3 bases at J, with 20 bases between. The CDR3 region has the DNA TGTGCCAGCAGCGAGCACGGCTCGGGCTGGGGCTACAATGAGCAGTTCTTC. This translates into CASSEHGSGWGYNEQFF.

The rearrangement joins TRBV4-1 to TRBJ2-7; 10 nucleotides agree with TRBD1. With V trimmed by 1 base and J by 6 bases, 6 bases remained unmatched. The CDR3 contains 15 residues. CDR1 MGHRA and CDR2 YSYEKL come from the germline V gene. The CDR3 region is CASSQADRGAGEQYF. The CDR3 DNA is TGCGCCAGCAGCCAAGCGGACAGGGGGGCGGGCGAGCAGTACTTC.

V is TRBV9 and J is TRBJ2-6; D is undetermined. CDR3 length equals 19 residues. The germline V gene encodes CDR1 SGDLS and CDR2 YYNGEE. The germline V and J ends were trimmed by 0 bases and 2 bases, with 18 bases remaining between them. The CDR3 reads CASSVGDFSTRPGANVLTF. The CDR3 DNA reads as TGTGCCAGCAGCGTAGGTGACTTTTCTACCCGTCCTGGGGCCAACGTCCTGACTTTC.

The chain joins TRBV19 to TRBJ1-2; D perhaps matches TRBD1 (5 bases). CDR3 length equals 13 residues. With 2 bases removed from V and 8 bases from J, the gap between germline ends came to 12 bases. Per the germline V gene, CDR1 is LNHDA and CDR2 is SQIVND (reference sequence). The CDR3 loop reads CASSIHRTGGYTF. CDR3 sequence (DNA): TGTGCCAGTAGTATACACAGGACCGGCGGCTACACCTTC. Together with reference TRBV19 and TRBJ1-2, the CDR3 gives the full variable domain: DGGITQSPKYLFRKEGQNVTLSCEQNLNHDAMYWYRQDPGQGLRLIYYSQIVNDFQKGDIAEGYSVSREKKESFPLTVTSAQKNPTAFYLCASSIHRTGGYTFGSGTRLTVV.

The genes are TRBV6-5 and TRBJ1-1; the D is unclear. The CDR3 totals 13 residues. CDR1 is MNHEY and CDR2 is SVGAGI in the germline V gene. With 2 bases removed from V and 6 bases from J, the gap between germline ends came to 10 bases. CDR3 DNA sequence: TGTGCCAGCAGTTACGGGGAACCAGCTGAAGCTTTCTTT. Protein product: CASSYGEPAEAFF.

The chain joins TRBV30 to TRBJ2-7; D unclear. The germline CDR1 and CDR2 sequences are GTSNPN and SVGIG (reference sequence). This CDR3 has 13 amino acids. V shed 3 bases and J shed 2 bases, with 11 bases lying between them. CDR3 loop: CAWSGDEAYEQYF. The CDR3 DNA reads as TGTGCCTGGAGCGGCGACGAGGCCTACGAGCAGTACTTC.

The gene calls are TRBV27 and TRBJ2-1; tentative D call: TRBD1 (6 bases). Trimming left V 1 base short and J 4 bases short, with 17 bases between. CDR3 length: 17 residues. Germline values: CDR1 MNHEY, CDR2 SMNVEV (reference sequence). The CDR3 DNA sequence: TGTGCCAGCAGTTTATTAGTGACGGGACACCTTTACAATGAGCAGTTCTTC. This codes for CASSLLVTGHLYNEQFF.

The V and J genes are TRBV4-1 and TRBJ1-1; D call uncertain. This CDR3 spans 13 amino acids. The V gene's germline CDR1 is MGHRA and CDR2 YSYEKL. The germline V and J ends were trimmed by 0 bases and 8 bases, with 10 bases remaining between them. This CDR3 is CASSQEGRREAFF. DNA of the CDR3: TGCGCCAGCAGCCAAGAAGGGAGGCGGGAAGCTTTCTTT.

The rearrangement uses TRBV15 and TRBJ2-5; D gene uncertain. V was pared by 2 bases and J by 1 base, with 2 bases between. The CDR3 is made up of 12 amino acids. CDR1 and CDR2 from the germline V gene are LNHNV and YYDKDF (reference sequence). The CDR3 spells CATSRIQETQYF. As DNA, the CDR3 is TGTGCCACCAGCAGAATCCAAGAGACCCAGTACTTC.

This clone was picked up one time. This chain connects TRBV7-9 to TRBJ2-1; no clear D gene. Germline V gene lookup returns CDR1 SEHNR and CDR2 FQNEAQ (reference sequence). The CDR3 is 11 residues long. CDR3 nucleotides: TGTGCGGGCGGCCGGGCAAATGAGCAGTTCTTC. This gives the protein CAGGRANEQFF.

In DNA form, the CDR3 reads TGCAGCGTTGCACCAGCCGGGGGTGAGCAGTTCTTC. Translation: CSVAPAGGEQFF. The chain employs TRBV29-1 and TRBJ2-1; tentative D call: TRBD2 (6 bases). V was pared by 4 bases and J by 9 bases, with 13 bases between. The CDR3 has 12 residues. Looked up from germline, CDR1 is SQVTM and CDR2 is ANQGSEA.

V and J are TRBV12-5 and TRBJ1-1, with D maybe TRBD1 (5 bases). V shed 3 bases and J shed 7 bases, with 6 bases lying between them. This CDR3 is 11 amino acids long. Germline V lookup: CDR1 LGHNT, CDR2 FRNRAP. The CDR3, as DNA: TGTGCTAGTGGTTTCGACAGTGAAGCTTTCTTT. Translation: CASGFDSEAFF.

This clone occurred once. The chain employs TRBV5-1 and TRBJ2-3, with TRBD1 identical over 10 bases. CDR1 SGHRS and CDR2 YFSETQ come from the germline V gene. Unmatched junction bases numbered 4, after V lost 4 bases and J lost 5 bases. There are 14 residues in the CDR3. The CDR3 nucleotides read TGCGCCAGCAGCGCGGGACAGGGGTTAGATACGCAGTATTTT. Translating gives CASSAGQGLDTQYF.

This chain joins TRBV19 and TRBJ2-1; perhaps TRBD1 as D (6 bases). V lost 5 bases and J 0 bases, leaving 14 bases between the germline ends. From germline, CDR1 is LNHDA and CDR2 SQIVND (reference sequence). The CDR3 consists of 16 residues. CDR3 nucleotides: TGTGCCAGTAGTCCATCGAGAGGGGGCTCCTACAATGAGCAGTTCTTC. It specifies CASSPSRGGSYNEQFF.

V is TRBV25-1 and J is TRBJ1-2; the match to TRBD1 covers 7 bases. V trimming: 4 bases; J trimming: 1 base; junction bases outside the gene matches: 3. The germline gives CDR1 MGHDK, CDR2 SYGVNS. There are 14 residues in the CDR3. CDR3 amino acids: CASSVGDSNYGYTF. In nucleotides, the CDR3 is TGTGCCAGCAGTGTTGGGGACAGTAACTATGGCTACACCTTC.

This clone was detected a few times. The chain carries TRBV5-1 and TRBJ2-3, with unresolved D. Trimming cost V 6 bases and J 2 bases, with 4 bases left between them. From germline, CDR1 is SGHRS and CDR2 YFSETQ. The CDR3 has 11 amino acids. CDR3 sequence (DNA): TGCGCCAGCACCGACACAGATACGCAGTATTTT. This gives the protein CASTDTDTQYF.

This chain uses TRBV5-1 with TRBJ2-1; 7 bases agree with TRBD1. The CDR3 totals 15 residues. Germline trimming cut 4 bases from V and 2 bases from J; bases unmatched to any gene: 6. Germline assignment: CDR1 SGHRS and CDR2 YFSETQ. The CDR3 here is CASSPGTATYNEQFF. DNA for the CDR3: TGCGCCAGCAGCCCCGGGACAGCAACCTACAATGAGCAGTTCTTC.

Only one count was recorded for this clone. The chain carries TRBV13 and TRBJ2-1; maybe TRBD1 (6 bases). CDR3 size: 15 residues. Trimming removed 2 bases at V and 5 bases at J, with 13 bases between. Germline V gene sequence: CDR1 PRHDT, CDR2 FYEKMQ (reference sequence). CDR3 loop: CASSLRAGVDNEQFF. CDR3 DNA sequence: TGTGCCAGCAGCTTAAGGGCAGGGGTGGACAATGAGCAGTTCTTC.